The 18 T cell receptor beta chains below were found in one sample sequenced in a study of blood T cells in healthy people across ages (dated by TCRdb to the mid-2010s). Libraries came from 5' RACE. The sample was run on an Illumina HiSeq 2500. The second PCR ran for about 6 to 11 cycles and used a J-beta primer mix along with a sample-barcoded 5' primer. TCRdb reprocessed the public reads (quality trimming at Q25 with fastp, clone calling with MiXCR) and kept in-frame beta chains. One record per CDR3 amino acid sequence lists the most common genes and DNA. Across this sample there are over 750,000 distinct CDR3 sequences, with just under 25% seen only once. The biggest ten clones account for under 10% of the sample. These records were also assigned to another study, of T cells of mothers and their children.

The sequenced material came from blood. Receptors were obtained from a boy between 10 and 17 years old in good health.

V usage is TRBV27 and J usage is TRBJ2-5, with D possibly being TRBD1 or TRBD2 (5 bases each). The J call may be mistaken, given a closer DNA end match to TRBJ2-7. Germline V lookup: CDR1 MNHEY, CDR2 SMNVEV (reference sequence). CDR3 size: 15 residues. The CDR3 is CASSLGGYGYYEQYF. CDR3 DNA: TGTGCCAGCAGTTTAGGGGGTTACGGCTACTACGAGCAGTACTTC.

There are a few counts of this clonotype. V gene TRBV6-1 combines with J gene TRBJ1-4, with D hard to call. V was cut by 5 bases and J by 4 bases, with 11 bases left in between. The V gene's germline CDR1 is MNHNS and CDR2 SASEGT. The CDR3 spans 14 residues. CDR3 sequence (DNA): TGTGCCAGCAGTACCCGAGATTATAATGAAAAACTGTTTTTT. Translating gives CASSTRDYNEKLFF.

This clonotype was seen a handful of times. Here the CDR3 reads CASSWRTGSDTQYF. The CDR3 nucleotides are TGTGCCAGCAGCTGGAGGACAGGTTCAGATACGCAGTATTTT. V and J are TRBV5-5 and TRBJ2-3; 7 bases map to TRBD1. With 3 bases clipped from V and 4 bases from J, the junction kept 5 bases outside the gene matches. The germline V gene encodes CDR1 SGHKS and CDR2 YYEKEE (reference sequence). This CDR3 comprises 14 residues.

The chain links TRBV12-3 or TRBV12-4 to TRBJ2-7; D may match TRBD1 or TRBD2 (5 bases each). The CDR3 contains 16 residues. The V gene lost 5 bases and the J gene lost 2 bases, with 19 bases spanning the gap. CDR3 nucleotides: TGTGCCAGCAGTCTCCGGACGGGGCCCGTAACCTACGAGCAGTACTTC. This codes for CASSLRTGPVTYEQYF.

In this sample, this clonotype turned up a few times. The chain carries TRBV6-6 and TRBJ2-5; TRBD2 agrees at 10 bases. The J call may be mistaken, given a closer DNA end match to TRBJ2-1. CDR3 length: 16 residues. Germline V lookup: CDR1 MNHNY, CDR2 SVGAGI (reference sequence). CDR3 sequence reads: CASSLKASGSGNEQFF. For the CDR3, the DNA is TGTGCCAGCAGTCTCAAAGCTAGCGGGAGTGGCAATGAGCAGTTCTTC.

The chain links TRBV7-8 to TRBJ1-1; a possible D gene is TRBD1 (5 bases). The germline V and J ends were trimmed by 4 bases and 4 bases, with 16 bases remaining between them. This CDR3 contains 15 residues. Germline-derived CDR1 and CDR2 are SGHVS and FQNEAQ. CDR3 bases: TGTGCCAGCAGCTCCACATTTTCCGGGGGCACTGAAGCTTTCTTT. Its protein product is CASSSTFSGGTEAFF. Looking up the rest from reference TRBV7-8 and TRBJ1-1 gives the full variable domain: GAGVSQSPRYKVAKRGQDVALRCDPISGHVSLFWYQQALGQGPEFLTYFQNEAQLDKSGLPSDRFFAERPEGSVSTLKIQRTQQEDSAVYLCASSSTFSGGTEAFFGQGTRLTVV.

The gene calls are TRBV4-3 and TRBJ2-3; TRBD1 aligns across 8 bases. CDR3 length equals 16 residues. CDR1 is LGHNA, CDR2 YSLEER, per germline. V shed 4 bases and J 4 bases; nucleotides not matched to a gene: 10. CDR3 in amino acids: CASSLGYDRGPDTQYF. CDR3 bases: TGCGCCAGCAGCCTCGGATATGACAGGGGCCCAGATACGCAGTATTTT.

The CDR3 nucleotides read TGCAGTGCCCAGAAGACTAGCGGGGGTAAAGAGACCCAGTACTTC. This gives the protein CSAQKTSGGKETQYF. This sequence joins TRBV20-1 and TRBJ2-5, with TRBD2 identical over 12 bases. The CDR3 has 15 amino acids. The germline V gene encodes CDR1 DFQATT and CDR2 SNEGSKA (reference sequence). J gave up 3 bases and V 6 bases, and 8 bases lay outside the gene matches.

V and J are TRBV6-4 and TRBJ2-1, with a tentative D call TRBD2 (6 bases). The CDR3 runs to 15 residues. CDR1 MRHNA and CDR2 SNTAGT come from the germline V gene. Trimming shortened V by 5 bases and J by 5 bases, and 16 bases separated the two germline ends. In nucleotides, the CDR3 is TGTGCCAGCAGTATGGCGGGGCTAACGGACAATGAGCAGTTCTTC. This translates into CASSMAGLTDNEQFF.

Here the CDR3 DNA reads TGTGCCAGCAGCTTAGGAGCGGGAGGGCTAGATACGCAGTATTTT. Amino acid sequence: CASSLGAGGLDTQYF. The rearrangement joins TRBV7-3 to TRBJ2-3, with 10 bases fitting TRBD2. CDR1 is SGHTA and CDR2 is FQGTGA in the germline V gene. This CDR3 is built from 15 residues. Losses at the gene ends were 2 bases for V and 5 bases for J; bases not matched to a gene: 4. Together with reference TRBV7-3 and TRBJ2-3, the CDR3 gives the full variable domain: GAGVSQTPSNKVTEKGKYVELRCDPISGHTALYWYRQSLGQGPEFLIYFQGTGAADDSGLPNDRFFAVRPEGSVSTLKIQRTERGDSAVYLCASSLGAGGLDTQYFGPGTRLTVL.

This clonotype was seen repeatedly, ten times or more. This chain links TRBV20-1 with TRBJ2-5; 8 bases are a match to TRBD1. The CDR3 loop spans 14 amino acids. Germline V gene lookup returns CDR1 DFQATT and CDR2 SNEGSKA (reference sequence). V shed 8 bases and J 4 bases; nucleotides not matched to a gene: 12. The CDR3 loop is CSLQGDDNGETQYF. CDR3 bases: TGCAGTCTACAGGGGGATGATAACGGAGAGACCCAGTACTTC.

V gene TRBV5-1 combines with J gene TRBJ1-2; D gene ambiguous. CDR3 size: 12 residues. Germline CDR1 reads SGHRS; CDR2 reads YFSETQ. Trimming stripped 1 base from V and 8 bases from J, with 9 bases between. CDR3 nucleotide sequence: TGCGCCAGCAGCTTGAGGCAGGAAGGCTACACCTTC. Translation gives CASSLRQEGYTF.

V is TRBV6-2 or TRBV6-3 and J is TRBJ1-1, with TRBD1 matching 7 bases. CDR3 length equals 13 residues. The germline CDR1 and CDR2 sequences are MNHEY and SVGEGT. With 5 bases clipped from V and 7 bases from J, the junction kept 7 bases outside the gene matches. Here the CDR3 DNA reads TGTGCCAGCAGTGGACCGGGACAGTTTGAAGCTTTCTTT. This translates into CASSGPGQFEAFF.

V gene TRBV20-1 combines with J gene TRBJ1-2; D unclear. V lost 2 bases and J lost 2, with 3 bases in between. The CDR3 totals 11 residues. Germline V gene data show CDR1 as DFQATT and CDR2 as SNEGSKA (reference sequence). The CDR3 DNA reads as TGCAGTGCTAGAAGGAACTATGGCTACACCTTC. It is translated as CSARRNYGYTF.

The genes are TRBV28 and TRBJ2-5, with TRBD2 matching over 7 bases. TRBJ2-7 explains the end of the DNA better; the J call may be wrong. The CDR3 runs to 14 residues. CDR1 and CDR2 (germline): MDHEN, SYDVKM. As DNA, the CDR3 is TGTGCCAGCAACGGACGGGGGGTGTTCCACGAGCAGTACTTC. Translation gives CASNGRGVFHEQYF.

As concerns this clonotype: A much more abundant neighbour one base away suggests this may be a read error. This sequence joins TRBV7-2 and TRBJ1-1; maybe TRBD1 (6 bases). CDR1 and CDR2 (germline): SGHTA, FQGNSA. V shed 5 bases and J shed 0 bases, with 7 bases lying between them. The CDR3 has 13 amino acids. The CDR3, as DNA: TGTGCCAGCAGCCGACAGGTGAACACTGAAGCTTTCTTT. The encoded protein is CASSRQVNTEAFF.

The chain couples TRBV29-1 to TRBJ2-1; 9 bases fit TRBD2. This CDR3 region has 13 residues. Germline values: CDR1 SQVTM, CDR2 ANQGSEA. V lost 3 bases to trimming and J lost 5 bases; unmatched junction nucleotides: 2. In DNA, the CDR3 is TGCAGCGTTGAGCGGGGGGGCCACAATGAGCAGTTCTTC. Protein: CSVERGGHNEQFF.

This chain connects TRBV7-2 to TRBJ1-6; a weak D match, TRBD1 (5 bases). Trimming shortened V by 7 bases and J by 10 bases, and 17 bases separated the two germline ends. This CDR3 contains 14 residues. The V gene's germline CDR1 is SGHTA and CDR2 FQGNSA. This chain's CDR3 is CASTRGRLESPLHF. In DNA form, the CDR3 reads TGTGCCAGCACCCGGGGGAGGTTAGAGTCACCCCTCCACTTT.